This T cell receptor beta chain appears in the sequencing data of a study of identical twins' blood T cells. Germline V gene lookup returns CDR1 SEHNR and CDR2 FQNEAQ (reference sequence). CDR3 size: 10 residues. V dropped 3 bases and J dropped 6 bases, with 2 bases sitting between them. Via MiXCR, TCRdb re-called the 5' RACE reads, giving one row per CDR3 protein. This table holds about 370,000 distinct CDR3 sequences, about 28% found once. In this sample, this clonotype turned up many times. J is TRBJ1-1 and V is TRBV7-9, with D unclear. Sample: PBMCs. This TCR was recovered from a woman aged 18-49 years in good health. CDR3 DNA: TGTGCCAGCAGCTTGGCTGAAGCTTTCTTT. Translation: CASSLAEAFF.